A single sample is the source of the 15 T cell receptor beta chains below, sequenced in a study of identical twins. TCRdb re-derived calls from the 5' RACE reads in MiXCR, one entry per CDR3 protein. The sample lists approximately 600,000 distinct CDR3 sequences; 9.6% were seen once. These same data were also listed under a study on yellow fever vaccine responses in identical twins.

The specimen was PBMCs. The receptors derive from a woman aged 18-29 years in good health.

Ten or more counts support this clonotype. The rearrangement links TRBV6-5 to TRBJ1-1; D ambiguous. The germline V gene has CDR1 MNHEY and CDR2 SVGAGI. The V and J ends lost 2 bases and 3 bases respectively, with 4 bases between them. The CDR3 loop spans 12 amino acids. Written as DNA, the CDR3 is TGTGCCAGCAGTTACGGGGACACTGAAGCTTTCTTT. It is translated as CASSYGDTEAFF.

This clonotype was counted at least ten times. The rearrangement links TRBV10-3 to TRBJ2-7, with 8 bases lining up with TRBD2. The CDR3 contains 15 residues. Germline V gives CDR1 ENHRY, CDR2 SYGVKD. The junction had 8 bases not matched to a gene; V was cut back by 6 bases and J by 1 base. This chain's CDR3 is CAISDRSGKSYEQYF. CDR3 nucleotide sequence: TGTGCCATCAGCGACCGTAGCGGGAAGTCCTACGAGCAGTACTTC.

V usage is TRBV7-9 and J usage is TRBJ2-5; maybe TRBD2 (7 bases). The germline V gene encodes CDR1 SEHNR and CDR2 FQNEAQ (reference sequence). The CDR3 is made up of 15 amino acids. V lost 7 bases to trimming and J lost 1 base, with 16 bases between them. The CDR3 region is CASTLTGGTQETQYF. The DNA of the CDR3 is TGTGCCAGCACCCTGACGGGGGGCACCCAAGAGACCCAGTACTTC.

The V and J genes are TRBV7-2 and TRBJ1-1, with a possible D match to TRBD1 (5 bases). Deletions cut 5 bases from V and 1 base from J, with 14 bases between. This CDR3 has 15 amino acids. Germline CDR1 SGHTA, CDR2 FQGNSA. The CDR3 coding sequence is TGTGCCAGCAGCCCCATTCCGGGGCCGAACACTGAAGCTTTCTTT. Translated: CASSPIPGPNTEAFF. Full variable domain (rest looked up from reference TRBV7-2 and TRBJ1-1): GAGVSQSPSNKVTEKGKDVELRCDPISGHTALYWYRQSLGQGLEFLIYFQGNSAPDKSGLPSDRFSAERTGGSVSTLTIQRTQQEDSAVYLCASSPIPGPNTEAFFGQGTRLTVV.

This clonotype was found a few times. The rearrangement links TRBV20-1 to TRBJ2-5; TRBD2 matches at 8 bases. The CDR3 contains 15 residues. V shed 2 bases and J 5 bases; nucleotides not matched to a gene: 10. Germline CDR1 is DFQATT and CDR2 is SNEGSKA (reference sequence). CDR3 region: CSARPREGVVETQYF. CDR3 sequence (DNA): TGCAGTGCTAGACCCCGGGAGGGGGTCGTTGAGACCCAGTACTTC.

This clonotype was counted a few times. The rearrangement links TRBV7-9 to TRBJ2-7; no reliable D call. Per germline, CDR1 SEHNR and CDR2 FQNEAQ (reference sequence). Trimming left V 5 bases short and J 3 bases short, with 23 bases between. CDR3 length: 17 amino acids. The CDR3 DNA reads as TGTGCCAGCAGCCCACCCAGACACACCGAAACAAGCTACGAGCAGTACTTC. Its translation is CASSPPRHTETSYEQYF.

The chain has TRBV10-3 and TRBJ1-5; TRBD1 might be the D (6 bases). The CDR3 totals 13 residues. V lost 4 bases and J lost 6, with 10 bases in between. The germline gives CDR1 ENHRY, CDR2 SYGVKD. The CDR3 DNA reads TGTGCCATCAGTGGAGGGGGGGCTCAGCCCCAGCATTTT. The encoded protein is CAISGGGAQPQHF.

The chain employs TRBV7-2 and TRBJ2-7; 7 nucleotides line up with TRBD2. After removal of 3 bases from V and 5 bases from J, the junction contained 7 bases not matched to a gene. CDR1 and CDR2 from the germline V gene are SGHTA and FQGNSA. There are 14 residues in the CDR3. The CDR3 DNA sequence: TGTGCCAGCAGCTTTGACCCGACTAGCCACGAGCAGTACTTC. Protein product: CASSFDPTSHEQYF. Variable domain in full (rest from reference TRBV7-2 and TRBJ2-7): GAGVSQSPSNKVTEKGKDVELRCDPISGHTALYWYRQSLGQGLEFLIYFQGNSAPDKSGLPSDRFSAERTGGSVSTLTIQRTQQEDSAVYLCASSFDPTSHEQYFGPGTRLTVT.

This clonotype was detected ten times or more. This chain links TRBV4-2 with TRBJ2-5; D is undetermined. V lost 1 base, J lost 4 bases, and 10 bases lay in between. Germline values: CDR1 LGHNA, CDR2 YNFKEQ. The CDR3 is 14 amino acids. The CDR3 region is CASSQVWEGETQYF. DNA of the CDR3: TGTGCCAGCAGCCAAGTTTGGGAAGGAGAGACCCAGTACTTC.

This clonotype has just a few counts. The gene calls are TRBV4-2 and TRBJ2-5; TRBD1 is a possible D gene (6 bases). The CDR3 totals 15 residues. Germline V gives CDR1 LGHNA, CDR2 YNFKEQ. V was shortened by 1 base and J by 7 bases, with 16 bases between the two germline ends. This CDR3 is CASSQARQESGTQYF. The DNA for the CDR3 is TGTGCCAGCAGCCAAGCCCGACAGGAAAGCGGGACCCAGTACTTC.

This clonotype was observed at least ten times. This sequence joins TRBV11-2 and TRBJ2-1, with D hard to call. Per the germline V gene, CDR1 is SGHAT and CDR2 is FQNNGV. CDR3 length: 12 amino acids. V lost 2 bases and J lost 9, with 8 bases in between. This chain's CDR3 is CASSLSSSEQFF. CDR3 nucleotides: TGTGCCAGCAGCTTATCCTCCAGTGAGCAGTTCTTC.

This clonotype was observed a few times. The V gene is TRBV29-1, the J gene TRBJ2-7, with D uncertain. V lost 4 bases, J lost 4 bases, and 14 bases lay in between. CDR1 SQVTM and CDR2 ANQGSEA come from the germline V gene. The CDR3 extends over 13 amino acids. CDR3 coding DNA: TGCAGCGTTGCTTCGCACCTACTGTACGAGCAGTACTTC. Protein sequence: CSVASHLLYEQYF.

Worth noting for this clonotype: An end of the junction differs from the germline gene, which may be a read error. The chain has TRBV19 and TRBJ1-5, with TRBD1 matching 9 bases. Germline V gives CDR1 LNHDA, CDR2 SQIVND (reference sequence). The CDR3 is made up of 18 amino acids. CDR3 DNA: TGTGCCAGTAGGACGGGACAGGGAGGGAGCGGTGGCAATCAGCCTCAGCATTTT. It is translated as CASRTGQGGSGGNQPQHF.

This clonotype was seen a handful of times. The chain couples TRBV12-3 or TRBV12-4 to TRBJ1-6; D is undetermined. The CDR3 is made up of 13 amino acids. V lost 4 bases to trimming and J lost 8 bases, with 9 bases between them. The CDR3 is CASSSEGYSPLHF. The CDR3 DNA follows: TGTGCCAGCAGTTCAGAGGGTTATTCACCCCTCCACTTT.

This clonotype showed up just a few times. The chain has TRBV10-3 and TRBJ2-3; 9 nucleotides align to TRBD2. The CDR3 runs 18 residues. After removal of 6 bases from V and 0 bases from J, the junction contained 13 bases not matched to a gene. CDR1 is ENHRY and CDR2 is SYGVKD in the germline V gene. CDR3 in DNA: TGTGCCATCAGCACCCCGGGACTAGCCTCAGCTAGCACAGATACGCAGTATTTT. Translated: CAISTPGLASASTDTQYF.